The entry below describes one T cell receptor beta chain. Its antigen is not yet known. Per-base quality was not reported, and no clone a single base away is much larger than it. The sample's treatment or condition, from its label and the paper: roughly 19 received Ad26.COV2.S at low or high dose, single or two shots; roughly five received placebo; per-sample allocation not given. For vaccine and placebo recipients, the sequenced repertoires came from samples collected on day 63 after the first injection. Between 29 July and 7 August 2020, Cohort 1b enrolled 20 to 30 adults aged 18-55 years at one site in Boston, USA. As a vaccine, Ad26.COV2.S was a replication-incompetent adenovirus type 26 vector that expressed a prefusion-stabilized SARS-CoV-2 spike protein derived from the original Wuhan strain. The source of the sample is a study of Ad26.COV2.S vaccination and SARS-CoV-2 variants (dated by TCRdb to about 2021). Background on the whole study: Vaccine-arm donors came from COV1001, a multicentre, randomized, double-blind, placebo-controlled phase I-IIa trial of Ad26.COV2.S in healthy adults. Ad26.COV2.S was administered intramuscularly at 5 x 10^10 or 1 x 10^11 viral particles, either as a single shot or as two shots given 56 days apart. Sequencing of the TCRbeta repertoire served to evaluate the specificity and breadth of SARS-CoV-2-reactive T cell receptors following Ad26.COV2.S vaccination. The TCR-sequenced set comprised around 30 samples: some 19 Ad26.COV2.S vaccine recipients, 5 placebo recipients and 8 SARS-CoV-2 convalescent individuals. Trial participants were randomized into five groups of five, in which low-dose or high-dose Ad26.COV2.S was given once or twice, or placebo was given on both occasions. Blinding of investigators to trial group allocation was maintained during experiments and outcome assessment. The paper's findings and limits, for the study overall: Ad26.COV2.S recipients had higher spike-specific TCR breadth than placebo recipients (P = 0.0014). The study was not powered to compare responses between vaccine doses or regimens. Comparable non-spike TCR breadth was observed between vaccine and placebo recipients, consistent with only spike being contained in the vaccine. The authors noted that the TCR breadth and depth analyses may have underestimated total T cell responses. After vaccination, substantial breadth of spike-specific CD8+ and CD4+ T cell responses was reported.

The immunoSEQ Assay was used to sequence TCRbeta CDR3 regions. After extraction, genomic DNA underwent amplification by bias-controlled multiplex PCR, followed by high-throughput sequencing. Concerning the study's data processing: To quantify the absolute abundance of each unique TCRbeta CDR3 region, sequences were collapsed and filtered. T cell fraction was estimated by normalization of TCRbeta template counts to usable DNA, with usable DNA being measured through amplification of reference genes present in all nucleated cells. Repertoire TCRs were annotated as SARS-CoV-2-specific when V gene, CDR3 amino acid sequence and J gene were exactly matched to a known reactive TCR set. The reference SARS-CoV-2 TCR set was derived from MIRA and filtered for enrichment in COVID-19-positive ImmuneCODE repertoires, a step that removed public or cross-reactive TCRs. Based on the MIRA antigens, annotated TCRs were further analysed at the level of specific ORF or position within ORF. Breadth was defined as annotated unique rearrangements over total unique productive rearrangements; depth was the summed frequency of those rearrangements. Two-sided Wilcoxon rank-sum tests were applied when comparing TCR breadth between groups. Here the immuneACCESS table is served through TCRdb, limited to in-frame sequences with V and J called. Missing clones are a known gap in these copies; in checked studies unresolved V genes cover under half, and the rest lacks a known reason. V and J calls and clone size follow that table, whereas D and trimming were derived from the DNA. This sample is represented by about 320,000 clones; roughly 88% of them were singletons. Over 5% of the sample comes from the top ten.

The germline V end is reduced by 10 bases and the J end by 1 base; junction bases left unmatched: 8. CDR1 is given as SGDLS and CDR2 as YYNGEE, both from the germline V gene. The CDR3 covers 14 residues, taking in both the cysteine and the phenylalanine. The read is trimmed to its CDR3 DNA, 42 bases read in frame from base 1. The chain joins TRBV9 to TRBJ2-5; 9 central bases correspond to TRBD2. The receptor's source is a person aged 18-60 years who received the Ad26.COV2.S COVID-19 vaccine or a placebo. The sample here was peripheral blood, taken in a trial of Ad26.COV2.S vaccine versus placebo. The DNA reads TGTGCCCGCGGGGCGGGGGGGCTCCAAGAGACCCAGTACTTC. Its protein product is CARGAGGLQETQYF.